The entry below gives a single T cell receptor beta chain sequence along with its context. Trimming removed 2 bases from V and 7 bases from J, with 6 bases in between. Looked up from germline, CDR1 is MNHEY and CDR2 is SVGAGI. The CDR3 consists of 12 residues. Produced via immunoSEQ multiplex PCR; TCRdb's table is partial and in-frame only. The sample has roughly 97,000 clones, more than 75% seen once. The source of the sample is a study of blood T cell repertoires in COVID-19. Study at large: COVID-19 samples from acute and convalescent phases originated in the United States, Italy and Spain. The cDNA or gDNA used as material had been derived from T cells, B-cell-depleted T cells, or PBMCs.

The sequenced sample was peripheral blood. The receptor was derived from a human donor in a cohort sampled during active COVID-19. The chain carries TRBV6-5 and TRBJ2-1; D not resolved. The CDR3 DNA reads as TGTGCCAGCAGTTACGACGGGAATGAGCAGTTCTTC. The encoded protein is CASSYDGNEQFF.